This T cell receptor (beta chain) is from a study of blood T cell repertoires in COVID-19. Study background: From the United States, Italy and Spain came samples of acute and convalescent COVID-19. T cells, B-cell-depleted T cells, or PBMCs provided the cDNA or gDNA that served as material.

Study processing details: Quantification of nucleated cells was approximated via reference gene primer amplification. Produced via immunoSEQ multiplex PCR; TCRdb's table is partial and in-frame only. V, J and clone size are those of that table, while D and trimming were read from the DNA. The data contain roughly 110,000 clones, more than 80% of them singletons. The V and J ends lost 0 bases and 6 bases respectively, with 9 bases between them. Germline values: CDR1 WSHSY, CDR2 SAAADI. The CDR3 has 13 amino acids. The V and J genes are TRBV10-2 and TRBJ2-7; tentative D call: TRBD2 (7 bases). The sequenced material came from peripheral blood. The receptor comes from a woman in her sixties or seventies with acute or convalescent COVID-19. The CDR3 is CASSESGGLEQYF. The CDR3 coding sequence is TGCGCCAGCAGTGAGTCGGGGGGGCTCGAGCAGTACTTC.